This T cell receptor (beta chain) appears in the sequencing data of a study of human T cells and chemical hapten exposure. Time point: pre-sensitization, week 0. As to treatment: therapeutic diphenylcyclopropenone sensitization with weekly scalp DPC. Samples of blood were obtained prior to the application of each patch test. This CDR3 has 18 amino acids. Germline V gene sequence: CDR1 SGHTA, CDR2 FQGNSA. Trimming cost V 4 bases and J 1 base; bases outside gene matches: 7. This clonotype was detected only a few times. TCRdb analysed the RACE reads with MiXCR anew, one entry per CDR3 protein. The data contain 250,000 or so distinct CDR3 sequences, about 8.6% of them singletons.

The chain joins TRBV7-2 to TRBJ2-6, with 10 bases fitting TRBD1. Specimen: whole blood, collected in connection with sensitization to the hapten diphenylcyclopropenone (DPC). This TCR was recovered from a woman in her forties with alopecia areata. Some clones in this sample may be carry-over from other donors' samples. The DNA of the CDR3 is TGTGCCAGCAGCTCATCCGGGACAGGGGCGTCTGGGGCCAACGTCCTGACTTTC. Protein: CASSSSGTGASGANVLTF.